This entry lists 14 T cell receptor beta chains sequenced from one sample in a study of control samples from healthy donors and cancer patients. Assay: immunoSEQ multiplex PCR; the TCRdb copy retains only in-frame clones and omits some. The repertoire holds around 85,000 clones, with around nine tenths as singletons. The sequenced material came from blood. All receptors derive from a woman aged 60-75 years in good health.

V is TRBV4-1 and J is TRBJ2-7, with D perhaps matching TRBD1 (6 bases). V was clipped by 6 bases and J by 0 bases, with 12 bases between them. Per germline, CDR1 MGHRA and CDR2 YSYEKL. The CDR3 has 14 residues. This chain's CDR3 is CASRLTGSSYEQYF. In DNA, the CDR3 is TGCGCCAGCAGACTCACAGGGAGCTCCTACGAGCAGTACTTC.

The genes are TRBV20-1 and TRBJ2-7; 11 bases line up with TRBD2. Trimming took 3 bases from V and 2 from J; bases not matched to a gene: 3. Germline V gene sequence: CDR1 DFQATT, CDR2 SNEGSKA (reference sequence). The CDR3 consists of 14 residues. In DNA, the CDR3 is TGCAGTGCTAGTAGCGGGGGGGGACCCTACGAGCAGTACTTC. This gives the protein CSASSGGGPYEQYF.

This sequence joins TRBV11-3 and TRBJ1-1; D gene uncertain. V shed 5 bases and J shed 4 bases, with 11 bases lying between them. CDR1 and CDR2 from the germline V gene are SGHNT and YENEEA. There are 13 residues in the CDR3. The CDR3 DNA follows: TGTGCCAGCAGCCCGGCAAGTAGCACTGAAGCTTTCTTT. Translated, it gives CASSPASSTEAFF.

The V and J genes are TRBV6-5 and TRBJ1-2; D is undetermined. CDR3 length: 10 amino acids. The V gene's germline CDR1 is MNHEY and CDR2 SVGAGI. V was pared by 9 bases and J by 8 bases, with 10 bases between. Here the CDR3 reads CARERAGYTF. The CDR3 DNA follows: TGTGCCAGGGAGCGGGCCGGCTACACCTTC.

The gene calls are TRBV5-4 and TRBJ1-2; D gene ambiguous. V was trimmed by 5 bases and J by 5 bases, leaving 13 bases between them. The CDR3 consists of 13 residues. The germline V gene has CDR1 SGHNT and CDR2 YYREEE (reference sequence). For the CDR3, the DNA is TGTGCCAGCAGGCCCCCCGAAGGATATGGCTACACCTTC. This sequence encodes CASRPPEGYGYTF.

The chain is built from TRBV19 and TRBJ1-5; D is undetermined. This CDR3 has 14 amino acids. V dropped 9 bases and J dropped 5 bases, with 17 bases sitting between them. Germline CDR1 is LNHDA and CDR2 is SQIVND (reference sequence). The CDR3 protein is CASHWGKRDQPQHF. CDR3 nucleotides: TGTGCCAGCCACTGGGGAAAACGGGATCAGCCCCAGCATTTT.

The chain couples TRBV2 to TRBJ1-2; 7 bases fit TRBD1. This CDR3 is 14 amino acids long. After removal of 7 bases from V and 4 bases from J, the junction contained 9 bases not matched to a gene. Per germline, CDR1 SNHLY and CDR2 FYNNEI. CDR3 bases: TGTGCCAGCACAGCGACAGGGATGATCTATGGCTACACCTTC. Amino acid sequence: CASTATGMIYGYTF. The entire variable domain, with the rest obtained from reference TRBV2 and TRBJ1-2, is as follows: EPEVTQTPSHQVTQMGQEVILRCVPISNHLYFYWYRQILGQKVEFLVSFYNNEISEKSEIFDDQFSVERPDGSNFTLKIRSTKLEDSAMYFCASTATGMIYGYTFGSGTRLTVV.

The chain is built from TRBV27 and TRBJ2-6; D remains ambiguous. Germline V CDR1 and CDR2: MNHEY, SMNVEV (reference sequence). The CDR3 extends over 16 amino acids. With 4 bases removed from V and 1 base from J, the gap between germline ends came to 11 bases. CDR3 in DNA: TGTGCCAGCAGTTCATGGCTCAGGTCTGGGGCCAACGTCCTGACTTTC. Encoded protein: CASSSWLRSGANVLTF.

V and J are TRBV27 and TRBJ2-3; no definite D call. CDR1 is MNHEY and CDR2 is SMNVEV in the germline V gene (reference sequence). The CDR3 covers 13 residues. Trimming pared 5 bases from V and 6 bases from J, leaving 12 bases between. This CDR3 is CASSPSFIDTQYF. For the CDR3, the DNA is TGTGCCAGCAGTCCCTCTTTTATTGATACGCAGTATTTT.

This chain joins TRBV6-5 and TRBJ2-7, with D tentatively TRBD1 (6 bases). Germline V CDR1 and CDR2: MNHEY, SVGAGI. V lost 5 bases, J lost 0 bases, and 11 bases lay in between. The CDR3 is 14 residues long. CDR3 residues: CASSTPGASYEQYF. The DNA for the CDR3 is TGTGCCAGCAGTACCCCAGGGGCCTCCTACGAGCAGTACTTC.

This clone occurred once. The CDR3, as DNA: TGTGCCAGCAGTCCTGGGACGTATTCTCCCTACGAGCAGTACTTC. Translation gives CASSPGTYSPYEQYF. This chain uses TRBV5-8 with TRBJ2-7; D may match TRBD1 or TRBD2 (5 bases each). The germline gives CDR1 SGHTS, CDR2 YDEGEE. The CDR3 has 15 amino acids. V lost 5 bases and J 2 bases, leaving 17 bases between the germline ends. Filled out from reference TRBV5-8 and TRBJ2-7, the complete variable domain reads EAGVTQSPTHLIKTRGQQATLRCSPISGHTSVYWYQQALGLGLQFLLWYDEGEERNRGNFPPRFSGRQFPNYSSELNVNALELEDSALYLCASSPGTYSPYEQYFGPGTRLTVT.

V and J are TRBV7-2 and TRBJ1-6; D might be TRBD1 (5 bases). CDR1 SGHTA and CDR2 FQGNSA come from the germline V gene. V dropped 4 bases and J dropped 8 bases, with 12 bases sitting between them. The CDR3 covers 14 residues. CDR3 nucleotide sequence: TGTGCCAGCAGCTCGAGCAGGGTGTATTCACCCCTCCACTTT. As protein: CASSSSRVYSPLHF.

The chain recombines TRBV7-9 with TRBJ2-5, with D perhaps TRBD2 (6 bases). The V end was cut by 5 bases, the J end by 5 bases, with 21 bases between. The CDR3 is made up of 16 amino acids. Germline CDR1 and CDR2: SEHNR and FQNEAQ (reference sequence). CDR3 residues: CASSRGAGPRWETQYF. In nucleotides, the CDR3 is TGTGCCAGCAGCCGGGGCGCGGGACCGAGGTGGGAGACCCAGTACTTC.

The rearrangement links TRBV11-2 to TRBJ1-2; D remains ambiguous. The germline V and J ends were trimmed by 5 bases and 4 bases, with 17 bases remaining between them. This CDR3 is built from 15 residues. The germline CDR1 and CDR2 sequences are SGHAT and FQNNGV. The CDR3 here is CASSPIREVGYGYTF. The CDR3 DNA follows: TGTGCCAGCAGCCCAATACGTGAGGTCGGCTATGGCTACACCTTC.